These T cell receptor beta chains were read from a single sample in a study of vaccination effects on CD4 cells after COVID-19. Profiling relied on immunoSEQ multiplex PCR, and the TCRdb table lists in-frame clones only, not all of them. The data show some 40,000 clones, with 82% seen just once and roughly 3% held by the top ten. These receptors' targets are unknown. This specimen was CD4+ T cells from PBMCs cultured without peptide, taken before COVID-19 vaccination. The receptors were gathered from a human donor who received a COVID-19 vaccine. CDR3s leave out the opening cysteine and the closing phenylalanine or tryptophan.

V	J	CDR3
TRBV9	TRBJ2-3	ASSPTGATDTQY
TRBV7-9	TRBJ1-1	ASEEGVGNTEAF
TRBV6-5	TRBJ2-5	ASSRPGTAEDQY
TRBV19	TRBJ1-6	ASSITLGRQNGHSPLH
TRBV2	TRBJ1-2	ASRKEQGAYGYT
TRBV6-2/TRBV6-3	TRBJ2-3	ASSLSNGPSTDTQY
TRBV19	TRBJ2-5	ASRARDTSFQETQY
TRBV6-4	TRBJ1-4	PYRGPTEKLF
TRBV4-2	TRBJ1-6	ASSQDKGPPLH
TRBV7-7	TRBJ2-3	ASSRDNTDTQY
TRBV20-1	TRBJ1-2	SAAGGNGYT